Below are 6 T cell receptor beta chains sequenced from a single sample in a study of cytomegalovirus exposure and HLA in healthy donors. The assay was immunoSEQ multiplex PCR, and TCRdb's table has in-frame clones only and misses some. The profile shows around 99,000 clones, 85% to 90% of them singletons. The source material was PBMCs. These receptors all come from a woman between 18 and 29 years old in good health and CMV-seronegative.

This chain connects TRBV5-1 to TRBJ2-3; 9 nucleotides match TRBD1. The V and J ends lost 6 bases and 0 bases, in that order; junction bases with no gene match: 8. Germline V gives CDR1 SGHRS, CDR2 YFSETQ. The CDR3 extends over 16 amino acids. The CDR3 nucleotides are TGCGCCAGCACAAAAAGCGGGACAGGGAGCACAGATACGCAGTATTTT. It codes for CASTKSGTGSTDTQYF.

The chain uses TRBV6-4 and TRBJ2-1; D might be TRBD2 (5 bases). The germline V gene has CDR1 MRHNA and CDR2 SNTAGT. The V end lost 3 bases, the J end lost 5 bases, and 8 bases lay between the germline ends. The CDR3 extends over 13 amino acids. DNA for the CDR3: TGTGCCAGCAGTGAGGGGAGTAACAATGAGCAGTTCTTC. It yields the protein CASSEGSNNEQFF.

The rearrangement joins TRBV27 to TRBJ1-2, with 9 bases that match TRBD1. The germline V gene encodes CDR1 MNHEY and CDR2 SMNVEV (reference sequence). The length of the CDR3 is 15 residues. Losses at the gene ends were 0 bases for V and 6 bases for J; bases not matched to a gene: 5. The CDR3 region is CASSLSLTGGNGYTF. In nucleotides, the CDR3 is TGTGCCAGCAGTTTATCCCTGACAGGGGGGAATGGCTACACCTTC.

The sample holds one count of this clone. The chain employs TRBV5-8 and TRBJ2-7; no reliable D call. The CDR3 is 14 amino acids. The germline V and J ends were trimmed by 3 bases and 0 bases, with 10 bases remaining between them. Germline CDR1 and CDR2: SGHTS and YDEGEE. The CDR3 sequence is CASSWLQNSYEQYF. For the CDR3, the DNA is TGTGCCAGCAGCTGGTTACAGAACTCCTACGAGCAGTACTTC. Filled out from reference TRBV5-8 and TRBJ2-7, the complete variable domain reads EAGVTQSPTHLIKTRGQQATLRCSPISGHTSVYWYQQALGLGLQFLLWYDEGEERNRGNFPPRFSGRQFPNYSSELNVNALELEDSALYLCASSWLQNSYEQYFGPGTRLTVT.

The chain combines TRBV2 with TRBJ1-1, with 7 positions matching TRBD1. V shed 5 bases, J shed 0 bases, and the junction held 6 bases outside the gene matches. The CDR3 length is 15 residues. Germline loops: CDR1 SNHLY, CDR2 FYNNEI. The DNA of the CDR3 is TGTGCCAGCAGTCCCAGGACAGGCCTGAACACTGAAGCTTTCTTT. Its translation: CASSPRTGLNTEAFF.

This clone was seen a single time. The DNA of the CDR3 is TGTGCCAGCAGTTTCGCACTAGCTACGAGGAATGAGCAGTTCTTC. This translates into CASSFALATRNEQFF. V is TRBV28 and J is TRBJ2-1; D is perhaps TRBD2 (6 bases). This CDR3 comprises 15 residues. Germline V gene lookup returns CDR1 MDHEN and CDR2 SYDVKM. Trimming removed 3 bases from V and 7 bases from J, with 16 bases in between.